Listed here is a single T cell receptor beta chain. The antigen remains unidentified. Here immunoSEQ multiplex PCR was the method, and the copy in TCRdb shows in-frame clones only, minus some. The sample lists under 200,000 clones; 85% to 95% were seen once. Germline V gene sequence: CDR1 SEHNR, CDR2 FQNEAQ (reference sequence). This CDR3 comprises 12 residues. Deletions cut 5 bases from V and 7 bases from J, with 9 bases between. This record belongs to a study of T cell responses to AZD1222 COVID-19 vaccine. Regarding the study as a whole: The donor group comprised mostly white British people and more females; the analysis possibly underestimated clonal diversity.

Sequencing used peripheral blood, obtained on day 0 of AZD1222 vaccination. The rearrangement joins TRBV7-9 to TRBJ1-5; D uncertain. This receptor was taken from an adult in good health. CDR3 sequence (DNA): TGTGCCAGCAGCCTCCCGGGACAGCCCCAGCATTTT. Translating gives CASSLPGQPQHF.